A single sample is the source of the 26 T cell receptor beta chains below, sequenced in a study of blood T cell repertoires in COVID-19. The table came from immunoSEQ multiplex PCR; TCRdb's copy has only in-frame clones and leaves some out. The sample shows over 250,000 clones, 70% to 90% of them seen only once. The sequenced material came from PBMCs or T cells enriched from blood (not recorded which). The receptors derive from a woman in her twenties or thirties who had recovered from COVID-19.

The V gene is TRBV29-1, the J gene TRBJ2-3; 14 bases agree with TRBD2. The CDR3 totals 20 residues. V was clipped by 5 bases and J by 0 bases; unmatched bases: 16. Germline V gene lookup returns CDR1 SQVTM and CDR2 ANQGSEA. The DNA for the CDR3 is TGCAGCGTTCGGACTTACGGGACTAGCGGGGGACCCACTAGCACAGATACGCAGTATTTT. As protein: CSVRTYGTSGGPTSTDTQYF.

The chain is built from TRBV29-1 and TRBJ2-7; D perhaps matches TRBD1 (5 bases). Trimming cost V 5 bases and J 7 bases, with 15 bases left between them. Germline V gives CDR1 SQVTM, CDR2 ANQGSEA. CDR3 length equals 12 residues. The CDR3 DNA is TGCAGCGTTTACCAGGGATTGGGTGAGCAGTACTTC. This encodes CSVYQGLGEQYF.

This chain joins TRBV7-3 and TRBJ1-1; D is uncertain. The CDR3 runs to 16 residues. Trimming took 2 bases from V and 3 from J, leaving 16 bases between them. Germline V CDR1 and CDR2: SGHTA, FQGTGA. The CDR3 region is CASSLVLEPQDTEAFF. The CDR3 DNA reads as TGTGCCAGCAGCTTAGTGCTCGAGCCCCAAGACACTGAAGCTTTCTTT.

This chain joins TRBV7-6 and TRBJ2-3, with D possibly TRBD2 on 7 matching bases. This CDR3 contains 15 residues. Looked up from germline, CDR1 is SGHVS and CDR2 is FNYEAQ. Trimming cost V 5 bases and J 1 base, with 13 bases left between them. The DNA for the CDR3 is TGTGCCAGCAGCGTTGGGGGGGCGCGCACAGATACGCAGTATTTT. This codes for CASSVGGARTDTQYF.

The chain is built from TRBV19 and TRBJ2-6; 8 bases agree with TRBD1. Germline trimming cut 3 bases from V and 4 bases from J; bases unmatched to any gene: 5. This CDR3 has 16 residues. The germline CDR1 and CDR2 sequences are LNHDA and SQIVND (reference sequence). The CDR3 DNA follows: TGTGCCAGTAGTATTTTTCAGGGGGCCGGGGCCAACGTCCTGACTTTC. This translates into CASSIFQGAGANVLTF. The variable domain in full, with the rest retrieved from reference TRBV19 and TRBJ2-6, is DGGITQSPKYLFRKEGQNVTLSCEQNLNHDAMYWYRQDPGQGLRLIYYSQIVNDFQKGDIAEGYSVSREKKESFPLTVTSAQKNPTAFYLCASSIFQGAGANVLTFGAGSRLTVL.

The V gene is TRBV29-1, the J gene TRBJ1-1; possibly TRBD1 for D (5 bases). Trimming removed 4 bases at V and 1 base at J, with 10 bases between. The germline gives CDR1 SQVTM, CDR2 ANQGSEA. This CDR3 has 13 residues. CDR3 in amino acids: CSVVRGPNTEAFF. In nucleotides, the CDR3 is TGCAGCGTTGTGCGGGGCCCGAACACTGAAGCTTTCTTT.

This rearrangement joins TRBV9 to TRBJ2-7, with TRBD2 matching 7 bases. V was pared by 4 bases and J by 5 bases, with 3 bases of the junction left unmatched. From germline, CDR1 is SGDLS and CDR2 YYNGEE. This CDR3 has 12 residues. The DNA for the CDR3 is TGTGCCAGCAGCCCCGGGAGGAACGAGCAGTACTTC. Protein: CASSPGRNEQYF.

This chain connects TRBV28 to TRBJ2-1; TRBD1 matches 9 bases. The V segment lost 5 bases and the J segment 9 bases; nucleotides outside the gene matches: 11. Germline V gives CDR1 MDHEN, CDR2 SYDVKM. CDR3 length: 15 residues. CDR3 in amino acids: CASSLPGQGVSEQFF. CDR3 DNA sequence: TGTGCCAGCAGTCTACCGGGACAGGGCGTAAGTGAGCAGTTCTTC.

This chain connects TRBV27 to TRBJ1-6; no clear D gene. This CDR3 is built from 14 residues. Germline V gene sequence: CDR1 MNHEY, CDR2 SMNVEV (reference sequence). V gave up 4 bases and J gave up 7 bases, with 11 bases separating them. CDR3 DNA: TGTGCCAGCAGTTATCTCAGCGCGAATTCACCCCTCCACTTT. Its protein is CASSYLSANSPLHF.

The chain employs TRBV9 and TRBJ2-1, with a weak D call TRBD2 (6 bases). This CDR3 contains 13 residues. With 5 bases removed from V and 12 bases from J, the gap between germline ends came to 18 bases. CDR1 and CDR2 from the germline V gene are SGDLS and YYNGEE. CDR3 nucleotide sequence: TGTGCCAGCAGAGCTGACCGCGGGACTTTGCAGTTCTTC. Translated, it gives CASRADRGTLQFF. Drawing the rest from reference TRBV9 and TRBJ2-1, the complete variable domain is DSGVTQTPKHLITATGQRVTLRCSPRSGDLSVYWYQQSLDQGLQFLIQYYNGEERAKGNILERFSAQQFPDLHSELNLSSLELGDSALYFCASRADRGTLQFFGPGTRLTVL.

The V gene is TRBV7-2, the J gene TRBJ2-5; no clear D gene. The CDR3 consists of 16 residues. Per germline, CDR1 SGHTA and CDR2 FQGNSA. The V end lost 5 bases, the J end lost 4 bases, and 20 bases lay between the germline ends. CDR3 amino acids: CASSPEGSGSLETQYF. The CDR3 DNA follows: TGTGCCAGCAGCCCCGAAGGATCGGGTTCCCTAGAGACCCAGTACTTC.

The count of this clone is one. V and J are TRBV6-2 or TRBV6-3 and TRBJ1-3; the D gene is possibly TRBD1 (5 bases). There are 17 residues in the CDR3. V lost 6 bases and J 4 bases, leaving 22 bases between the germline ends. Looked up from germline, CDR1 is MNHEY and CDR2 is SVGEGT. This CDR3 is CASSPTLGGARGNTIYF. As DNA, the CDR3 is TGTGCCAGCAGCCCTACTCTGGGAGGGGCACGGGGAAACACCATATATTTT.

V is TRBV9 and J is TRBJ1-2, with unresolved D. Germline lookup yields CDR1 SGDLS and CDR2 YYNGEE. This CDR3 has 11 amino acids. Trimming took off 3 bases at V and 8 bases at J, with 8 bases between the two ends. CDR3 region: CASSGYPGYTF. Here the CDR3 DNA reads TGTGCCAGCAGCGGCTACCCGGGCTACACCTTC.

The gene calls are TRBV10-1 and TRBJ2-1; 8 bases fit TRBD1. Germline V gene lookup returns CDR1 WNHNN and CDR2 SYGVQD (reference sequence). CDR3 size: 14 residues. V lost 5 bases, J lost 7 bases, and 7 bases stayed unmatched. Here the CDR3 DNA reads TGCGCCAGCAGTAGAAATCAGGGGGCTAATGAGCAGTTCTTC. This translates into CASSRNQGANEQFF.

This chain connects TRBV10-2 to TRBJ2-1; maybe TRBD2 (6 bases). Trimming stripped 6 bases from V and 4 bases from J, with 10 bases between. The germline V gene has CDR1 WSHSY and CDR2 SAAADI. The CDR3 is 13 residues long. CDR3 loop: CASRSGSYNEQFF. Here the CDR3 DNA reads TGCGCCAGCAGGAGCGGGTCGTACAATGAGCAGTTCTTC.

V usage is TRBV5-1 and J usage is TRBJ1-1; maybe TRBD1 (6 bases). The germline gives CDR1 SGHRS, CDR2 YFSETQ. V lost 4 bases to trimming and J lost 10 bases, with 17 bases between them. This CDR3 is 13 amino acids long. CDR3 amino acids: CASSPGGQGRAFF. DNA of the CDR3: TGCGCCAGCAGCCCGGGGGGGCAGGGGAGAGCTTTCTTT.

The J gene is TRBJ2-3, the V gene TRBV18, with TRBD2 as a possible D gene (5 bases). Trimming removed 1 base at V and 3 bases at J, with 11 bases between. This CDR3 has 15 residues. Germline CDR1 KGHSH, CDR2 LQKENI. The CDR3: CASSPLPPGTDTQYF. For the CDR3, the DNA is TGTGCCAGCTCACCACTTCCCCCGGGAACAGATACGCAGTATTTT.

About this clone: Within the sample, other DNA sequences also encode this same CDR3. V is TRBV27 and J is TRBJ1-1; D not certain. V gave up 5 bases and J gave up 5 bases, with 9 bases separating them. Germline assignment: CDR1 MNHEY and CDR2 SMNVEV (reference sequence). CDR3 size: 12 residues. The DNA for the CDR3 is TGTGCCAGCAGTCCCCGGGGAACTGAAGCTTTCTTT. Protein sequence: CASSPRGTEAFF.

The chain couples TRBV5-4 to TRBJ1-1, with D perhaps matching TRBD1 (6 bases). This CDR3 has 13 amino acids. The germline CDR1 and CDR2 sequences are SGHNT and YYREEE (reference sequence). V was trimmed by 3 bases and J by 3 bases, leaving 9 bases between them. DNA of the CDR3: TGTGCCAGCAGCTCCTGGACAGACACTGAAGCTTTCTTT. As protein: CASSSWTDTEAFF. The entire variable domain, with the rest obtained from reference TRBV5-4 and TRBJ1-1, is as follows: ETGVTQSPTHLIKTRGQQVTLRCSSQSGHNTVSWYQQALGQGPQFIFQYYREEENGRGNFPPRFSGLQFPNYSSELNVNALELDDSALYLCASSSWTDTEAFFGQGTRLTVV.

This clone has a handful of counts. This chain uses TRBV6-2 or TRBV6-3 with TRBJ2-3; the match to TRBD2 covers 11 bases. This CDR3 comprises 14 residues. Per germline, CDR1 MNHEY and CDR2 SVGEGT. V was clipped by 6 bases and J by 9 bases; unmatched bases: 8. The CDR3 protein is CASSRTSGGRTQYF. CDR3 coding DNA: TGTGCCAGCAGCCGTACTAGCGGGGGAAGGACGCAGTATTTT.

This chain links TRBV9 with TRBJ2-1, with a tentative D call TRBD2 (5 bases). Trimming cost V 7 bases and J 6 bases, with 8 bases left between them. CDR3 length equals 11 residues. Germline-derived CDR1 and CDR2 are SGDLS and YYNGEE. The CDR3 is CASGSANEQFF. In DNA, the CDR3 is TGTGCCAGCGGGAGCGCCAATGAGCAGTTCTTC.

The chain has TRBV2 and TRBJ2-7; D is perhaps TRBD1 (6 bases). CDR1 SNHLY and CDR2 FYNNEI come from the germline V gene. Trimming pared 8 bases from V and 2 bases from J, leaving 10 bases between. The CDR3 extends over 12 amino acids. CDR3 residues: CASGDTTYEQYF. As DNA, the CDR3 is TGTGCCAGCGGGGACACTACCTACGAGCAGTACTTC.

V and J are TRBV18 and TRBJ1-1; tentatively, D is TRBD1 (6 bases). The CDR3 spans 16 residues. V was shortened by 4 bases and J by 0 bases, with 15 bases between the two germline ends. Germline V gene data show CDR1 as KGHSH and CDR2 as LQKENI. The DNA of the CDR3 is TGTGCCAGCTCACTTGACAGGCCCCTCATGAACACTGAAGCTTTCTTT. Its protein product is CASSLDRPLMNTEAFF.

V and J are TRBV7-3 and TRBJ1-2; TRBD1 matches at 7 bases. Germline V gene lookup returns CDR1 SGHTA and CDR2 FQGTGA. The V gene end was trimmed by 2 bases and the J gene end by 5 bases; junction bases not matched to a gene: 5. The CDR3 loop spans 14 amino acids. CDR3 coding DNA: TGTGCCAGCAGCTTAGGACCAGGGGGATATGGCTACACCTTC. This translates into CASSLGPGGYGYTF.

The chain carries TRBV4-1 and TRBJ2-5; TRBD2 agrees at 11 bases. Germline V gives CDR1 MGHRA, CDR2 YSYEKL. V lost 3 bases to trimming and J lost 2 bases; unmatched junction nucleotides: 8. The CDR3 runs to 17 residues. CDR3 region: CASSHRTGTSGQETQYF. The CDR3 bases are TGCGCCAGCAGCCATCGTACCGGGACTAGCGGACAAGAGACCCAGTACTTC.

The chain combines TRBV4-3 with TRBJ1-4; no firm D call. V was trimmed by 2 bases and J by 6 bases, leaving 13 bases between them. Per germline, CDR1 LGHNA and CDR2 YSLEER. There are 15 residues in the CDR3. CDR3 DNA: TGCGCCAGCAGCCAAACGCCGGGGTTGGATGAAAAACTGTTTTTT. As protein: CASSQTPGLDEKLFF.